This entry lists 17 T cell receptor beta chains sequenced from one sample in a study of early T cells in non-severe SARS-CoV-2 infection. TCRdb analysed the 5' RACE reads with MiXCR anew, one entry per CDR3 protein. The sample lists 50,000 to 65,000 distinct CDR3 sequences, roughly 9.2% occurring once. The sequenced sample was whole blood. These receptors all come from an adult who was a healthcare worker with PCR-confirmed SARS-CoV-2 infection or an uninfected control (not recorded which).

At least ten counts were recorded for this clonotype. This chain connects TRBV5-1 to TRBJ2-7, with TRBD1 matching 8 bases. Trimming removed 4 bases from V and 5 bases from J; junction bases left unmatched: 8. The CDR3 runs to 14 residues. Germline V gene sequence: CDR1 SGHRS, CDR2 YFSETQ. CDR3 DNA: TGCGCCAGCAGCACCGGACAGGGATTCCACGAGCAGTACTTC. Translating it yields CASSTGQGFHEQYF. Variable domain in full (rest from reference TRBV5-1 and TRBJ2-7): KAGVTQTPRYLIKTRGQQVTLSCSPISGHRSVSWYQQTPGQGLQFLFEYFSETQRNKGNFPGRFSGRQFSNSRSEMNVSTLELGDSALYLCASSTGQGFHEQYFGPGTRLTVT.

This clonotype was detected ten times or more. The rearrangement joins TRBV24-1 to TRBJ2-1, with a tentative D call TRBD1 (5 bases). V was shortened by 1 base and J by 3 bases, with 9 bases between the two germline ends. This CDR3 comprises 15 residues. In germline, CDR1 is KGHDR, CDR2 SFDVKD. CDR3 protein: CATSDFDSIYNEQFF. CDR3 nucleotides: TGTGCCACCAGTGATTTCGACAGCATCTACAATGAGCAGTTCTTC.

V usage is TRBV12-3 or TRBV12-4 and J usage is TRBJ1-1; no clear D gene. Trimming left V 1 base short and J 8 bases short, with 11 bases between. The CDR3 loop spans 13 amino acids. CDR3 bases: TGTGCCAGCAGTTTAGGAATCGGGGTCGAAGCTTTCTTT. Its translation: CASSLGIGVEAFF.

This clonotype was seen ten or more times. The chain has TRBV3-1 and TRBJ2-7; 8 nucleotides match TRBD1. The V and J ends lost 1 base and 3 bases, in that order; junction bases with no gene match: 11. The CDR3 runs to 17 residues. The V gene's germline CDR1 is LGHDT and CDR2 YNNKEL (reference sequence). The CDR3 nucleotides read TGTGCCAGCAGCCAAGTTAGCCCCGGGACAGGTATCTACGAGCAGTACTTC. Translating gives CASSQVSPGTGIYEQYF.

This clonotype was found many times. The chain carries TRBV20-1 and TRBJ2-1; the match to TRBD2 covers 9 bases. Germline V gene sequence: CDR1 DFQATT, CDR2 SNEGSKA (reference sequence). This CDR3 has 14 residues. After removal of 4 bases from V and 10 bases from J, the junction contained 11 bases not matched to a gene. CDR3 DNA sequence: TGCAGTGCTAAATTGGTAGCGGGAGCAGGGGAGCAGTTCTTC. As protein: CSAKLVAGAGEQFF.

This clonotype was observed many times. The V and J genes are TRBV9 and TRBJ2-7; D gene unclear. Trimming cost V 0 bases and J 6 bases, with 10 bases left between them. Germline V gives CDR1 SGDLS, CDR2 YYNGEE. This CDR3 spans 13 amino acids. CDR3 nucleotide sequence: TGTGCCAGCAGCGTAGCCCATGTCTCCGAGCAGTACTTC. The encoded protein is CASSVAHVSEQYF.

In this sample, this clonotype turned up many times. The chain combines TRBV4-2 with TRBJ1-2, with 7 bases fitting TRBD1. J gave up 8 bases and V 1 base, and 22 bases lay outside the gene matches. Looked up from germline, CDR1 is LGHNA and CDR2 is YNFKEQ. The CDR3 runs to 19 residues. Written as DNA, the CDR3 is TGTGCCAGCAGCCAAGGAATTACGGCCGGGACAGTCATCGCCAGCGGCTACACCTTC. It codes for CASSQGITAGTVIASGYTF.

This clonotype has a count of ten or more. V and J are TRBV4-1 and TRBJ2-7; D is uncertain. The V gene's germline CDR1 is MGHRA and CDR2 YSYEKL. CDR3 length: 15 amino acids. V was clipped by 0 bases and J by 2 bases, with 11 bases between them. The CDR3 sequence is CASSQDILRAYEQYF. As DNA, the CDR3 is TGCGCCAGCAGCCAAGACATTCTAAGAGCCTACGAGCAGTACTTC.

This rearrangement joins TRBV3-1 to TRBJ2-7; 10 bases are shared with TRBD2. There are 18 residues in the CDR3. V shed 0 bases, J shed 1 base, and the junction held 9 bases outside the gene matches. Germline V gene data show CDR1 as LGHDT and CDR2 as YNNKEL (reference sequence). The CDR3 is CASSQEDQREGRSYEQYF. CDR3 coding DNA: TGTGCCAGCAGCCAAGAAGATCAGCGGGAGGGCCGGTCCTACGAGCAGTACTTC.

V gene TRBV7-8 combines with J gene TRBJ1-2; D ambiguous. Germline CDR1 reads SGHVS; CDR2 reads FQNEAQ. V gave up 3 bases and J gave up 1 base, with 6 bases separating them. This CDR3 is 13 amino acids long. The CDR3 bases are TGTGCCAGCAGCTTTCCCCTTAACTATGGCTACACCTTC. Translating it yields CASSFPLNYGYTF.

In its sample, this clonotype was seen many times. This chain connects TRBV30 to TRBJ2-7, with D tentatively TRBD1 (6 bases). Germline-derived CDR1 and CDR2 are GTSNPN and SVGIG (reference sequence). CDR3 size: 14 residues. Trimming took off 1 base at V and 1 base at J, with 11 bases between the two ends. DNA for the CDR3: TGTGCCTGGAGTGGAACAGGGCTTTCCTACGAGCAGTACTTC. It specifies CAWSGTGLSYEQYF.

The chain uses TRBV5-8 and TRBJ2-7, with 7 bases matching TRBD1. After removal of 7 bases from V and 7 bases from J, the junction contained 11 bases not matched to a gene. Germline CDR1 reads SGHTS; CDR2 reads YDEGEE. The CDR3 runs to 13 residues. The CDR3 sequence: CASPGWQGDEQYF. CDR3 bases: TGTGCCAGCCCCGGTTGGCAGGGGGATGAGCAGTACTTC.

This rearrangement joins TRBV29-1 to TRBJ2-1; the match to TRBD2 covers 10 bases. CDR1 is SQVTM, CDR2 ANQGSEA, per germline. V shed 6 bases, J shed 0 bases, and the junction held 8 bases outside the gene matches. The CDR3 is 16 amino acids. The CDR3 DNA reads TGCAGCGTAGGTGGACTAGCGGCTGGCTCCTACAATGAGCAGTTCTTC. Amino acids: CSVGGLAAGSYNEQFF.

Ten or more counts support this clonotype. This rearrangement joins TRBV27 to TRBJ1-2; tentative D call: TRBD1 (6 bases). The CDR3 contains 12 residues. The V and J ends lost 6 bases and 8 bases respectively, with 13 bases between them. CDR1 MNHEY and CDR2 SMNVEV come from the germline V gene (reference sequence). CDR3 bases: TGTGCCAGCAGCTTGCAGGGGTTCGGCTACACCTTC. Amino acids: CASSLQGFGYTF.

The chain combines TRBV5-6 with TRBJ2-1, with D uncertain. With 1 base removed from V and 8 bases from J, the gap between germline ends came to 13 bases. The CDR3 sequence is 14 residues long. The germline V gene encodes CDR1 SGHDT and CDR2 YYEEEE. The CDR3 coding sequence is TGTGCCAGCAGCTTGAATCCAAGTATCGATGAGCAGTTCTTC. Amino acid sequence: CASSLNPSIDEQFF.

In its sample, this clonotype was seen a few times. CDR3 bases: TGCAGCGTTGAACGCCCCGAGGATTCACCCCTCCACTTT. Amino acid sequence: CSVERPEDSPLHF. This chain uses TRBV29-1 with TRBJ1-6; no firm D call. The V and J ends lost 2 bases and 8 bases respectively, with 10 bases between them. Looked up from germline, CDR1 is SQVTM and CDR2 is ANQGSEA. The CDR3 spans 13 residues.

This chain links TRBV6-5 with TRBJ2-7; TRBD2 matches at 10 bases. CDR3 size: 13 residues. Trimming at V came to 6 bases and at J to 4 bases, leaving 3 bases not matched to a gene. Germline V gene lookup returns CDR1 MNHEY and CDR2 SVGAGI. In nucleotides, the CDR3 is TGTGCCAGCAGGCGACTAGCGGGTTACGAGCAGTACTTC. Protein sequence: CASRRLAGYEQYF.